Listed below are T cell receptor beta chains from one sample, sequenced in a study of cytomegalovirus exposure and HLA in healthy donors. The table came from immunoSEQ multiplex PCR; TCRdb's copy has only in-frame clones and leaves some out. Of 150,000 to 200,000 clones listed, around 85% are singletons. The sample was PBMCs. The receptor source for this set is a man aged 30 to 39 in good health and CMV-seropositive. The CDR3 runs from the conserved cysteine through the conserved F or W. The D gene is left open where the match is weak. Where a row states a size, it is once, few, many or the class of an expanded clone; other rows omit it.

d_call	v_call	clone_size	j_call	cdr3_nt	cdr3_aa
NA	TRBV7-6	NA	TRBJ2-1	TGTGCCAGCAGCCCTAGGACTCGTTACAATGAGCAGTTCTTC	CASSPRTRYNEQFF
NA	TRBV5-1	once	TRBJ2-7	TGCGCCAGCAAATTAGACACCGCCTCCTACGAGCAGTACTTC	CASKLDTASYEQYF
TRBD2	TRBV11-3	once	TRBJ2-1	TGTGCCAGCAGCTTACGGCGGGGGGGCGAGGGTGAGCAGTTCTTC	CASSLRRGGEGEQFF
NA	TRBV4-2	NA	TRBJ1-4	TGTGCCAGCAGCCAAGATGGTGCAGGGGAAAAACTGTTTTTT	CASSQDGAGEKLFF
TRBD2	TRBV5-4	NA	TRBJ2-3	TGTGCCAGCAGCACCGCGACTAGCGGGGGGGTCGCAGATACGCAGTATTTT	CASSTATSGGVADTQYF
NA	TRBV15	NA	TRBJ2-5	TGTGCCACCAGCAGAGGCCTAGACCTGCAAGAGACCCAGTACTTC	CATSRGLDLQETQYF
NA	TRBV4-3	NA	TRBJ2-3	TGCGCCAGCCGTTTAGGGGCAACAGATACGCAGTATTTT	CASRLGATDTQYF
TRBD2	TRBV6-6	NA	TRBJ2-5	TGTGCCAGCGGCCCCGGAGGCGGGGGGGCCGCGACCCAGTACTTC	CASGPGGGGAATQYF
TRBD1	TRBV10-2	NA	TRBJ1-5	TGCGCCAGTAGGACCGGGACAGGGGTGAATCAGCCCCAGCATTTT	CASRTGTGVNQPQHF
NA	TRBV11-2	NA	TRBJ2-6	TGTGCCAGCAGCTACGGACAGGGGGCCAACGTCCTGACTTTC	CASSYGQGANVLTF
NA	TRBV7-6	once	TRBJ1-2	TGTGCCAGCAGCAAGGACGAGCGGGGGCATGGCTACACCTTC	CASSKDERGHGYTF
NA	TRBV29-1	NA	TRBJ2-7	TGCAGCGTTGAAGAGACAGGAACCTCCTACGAGCAGTACTTC	CSVEETGTSYEQYF
NA	TRBV25-1	once	TRBJ1-1	TGTGCCAGCAAAGGGGGGGGCACTGAAGCTTTCTTT	CASKGGGTEAFF
NA	TRBV19	NA	TRBJ2-5	TGTGCCAGTAGTGGGGGACTATCAGACAGGGAGACCCAGTACTTC	CASSGGLSDRETQYF
TRBD2	TRBV5-1	NA	TRBJ2-5	TGCGCCAGCAGCCGGGGGGAGGGAACGGGAGAGACCCAGTACTTC	CASSRGEGTGETQYF
TRBD1	TRBV6-6	NA	TRBJ1-4	TGTGCCAGCAGACCAGTAAACGACAGGGTTGGTGAAAAACTGTTTTTT	CASRPVNDRVGEKLFF
NA	TRBV7-2	NA	TRBJ2-7	TGTGCCAGCAGCCTCCAGGGGAGCTCCTACGAGCAGTACTTC	CASSLQGSSYEQYF
TRBD2	TRBV7-7	NA	TRBJ2-5	TGTGCTAGCAGCCCGACCCTAGCGGGGCAAGAGACCCAGTACTTC	CASSPTLAGQETQYF
TRBD1	TRBV7-9	NA	TRBJ2-2	TGTGCCAGCAGCCGCGACAGGGCGAACACCGGGGAGCTGTTTTTT	CASSRDRANTGELFF